This T cell receptor beta chain was documented in a study of TIL therapy for anti-PD-1-resistant metastatic lung cancer. Study as a whole: Tumor harvest preceded PD-1/PD-L1 blockade, followed by nivolumab treatment.

Stated time point: pre-treatment sample, taken before nivolumab and TIL therapy. J was trimmed by 6 bases and V by 5 bases; bases with no gene match: 7. The CDR3 covers 15 residues. Germline CDR1 reads SGHAT; CDR2 reads FQNNGV. This was the immunoSEQ v3 assay. Measured with immunoSEQ multiplex PCR; TCRdb has only the in-frame clones, and not every one. The sample lists 30,000 or so clones; roughly 69% were seen once. This TCR derives from a woman between 25 and 85 years old with non-small cell lung cancer. The J gene is TRBJ1-4, the V gene TRBV11-2; 9 bases line up with TRBD1. This material consisted of blood, taken at baseline. The chain's CDR3 is CASSLDRGRYEKLFF. The CDR3 region has the DNA TGTGCCAGCAGCCTGGACAGGGGCCGATATGAAAAACTGTTTTTT.